This is a list of T cell receptor beta chains from one sample in a study of cytomegalovirus exposure and HLA in healthy donors. Using immunoSEQ multiplex PCR, the repertoire was profiled, and TCRdb retains in-frame clones only, with some absent. This table holds 200,000 to 250,000 clones, approximately 88% found once. The sequencing sample was made of PBMCs. These receptors came from a woman aged 30 to 39 in good health and CMV-seropositive. The conserved cysteine and the conserved F or W are not part of the CDR3 here. Fields, in order: D gene, V gene, CDR3 protein. D genes are given only for firm matches.

>-|TRBV11-3
ASSFQTDTQY
>-|TRBV7-2
ASSFGETQY
>-|TRBV5-1
ASSWGTDYNEQF
>TRBD2|TRBV27
ASSKREGYEQY
>TRBD1|TRBV10-3
AIGVDRVLGYT
>TRBD2|TRBV9
ASSVSGTSVGEQY
>-|TRBV4-1
ASSQGLGPQH
>-|TRBV15
ATSRDEWNTEAF
>TRBD1|TRBV6-9
ATETDQGESYGYT
>-|TRBV27
ASSLKSGESNQPQH
>-|TRBV7-2
ASSLAGGTGGYGYT
>-|TRBV20-1
SALGNEQF
>-|TRBV28
ASKAAAALYGYT
>-|TRBV29-1
SVVENTGELF
>TRBD1|TRBV4-3
ASSQDRAGNTIY
>TRBD1|TRBV27
ASSPGAGGNEKLF
>-|TRBV7-2
ASSFTRQETQY
>TRBD2|TRBV4-1
ASSARLAGEKETQY
>-|TRBV27
ASSPTGSHEQY
>-|TRBV7-8
ASSFGWGNQPQH
>-|TRBV18
ASSPGGGGNQPQH
>-|TRBV2
ASRGPYNEQF
>TRBD2|TRBV6-5
ASSLTSGSIYEQY
>TRBD2|TRBV5-1
ASSWTSGSEQY
>-|TRBV7-2
ASSLTISYNEQF
>TRBD1|TRBV5-5
ASRADRGLGELF
>-|TRBV27
ASSLSNRDKNTGELF
>-|TRBV2
AIKARRAAGTDTQY
>-|TRBV9
ASSVGGNGGGELF
>-|TRBV11-2
ASRRVTTGELF
>-|TRBV4-1
ASSRNQDTQY
>TRBD1|TRBV6-6
ASSYPRQGATEAF
>TRBD1|TRBV28
ASSSDRENGYT
>TRBD2|TRBV6-5
ASSPGLADVYEQY
>-|TRBV6-5
ASRGQKISTDTQY
>-|TRBV27
ASSLMGDDTIY
>-|TRBV27
ASSFTGANVLT
>-|TRBV25-1
ASSEFEGRRGITEAF
>TRBD2|TRBV5-1
ASSPLAGNEQF
>-|TRBV5-4
ASSLISNNGELF
>TRBD1|TRBV29-1
SKDREGVSYGYT
>-|TRBV29-1
SVAGGAISYEQY
>TRBD2|TRBV7-9
ASSLGATSGINEQF
>-|TRBV7-9
ASSLGPGTDYEQY
>-|TRBV6-5
ASSDSWPQH
>TRBD2|TRBV7-6
ASSLGTSAKEEQF
>-|TRBV5-1
ASSSVQGNEQY
>-|TRBV27
ASSLVPERENTEAF
>TRBD2|TRBV30
AWSEAGGPLYEQY
>-|TRBV11-3
ASSLSPGTGGNTIY
>-|TRBV30
ACNEQF
>-|TRBV9
ASSGDTRYSGANVLT
>-|TRBV7-2
ASSSPGLTDTQY
>-|TRBV7-2
ASSSPNYEQY